Presented here are 6 T cell receptor beta chains from one specimen sequenced in a study of OX40 agonist ivuxolimab in advanced cancers. Profiled with immunoSEQ multiplex PCR; TCRdb holds only in-frame clones, not every one. The sample has 95,000 to 150,000 clones; about 93% are singletons. The material was CD4+ or CD8+ T cells sorted from blood, obtained in a trial of the OX40 agonist ivuxolimab. The receptors come from an adult with an advanced solid tumor such as melanoma, head and neck, liver or kidney cancer.

This clone was seen a handful of times. The genes are TRBV20-1 and TRBJ1-2, with D possibly being TRBD1 (5 bases). The V and J ends lost 7 bases and 7 bases respectively, with 13 bases between them. This CDR3 has 11 amino acids. CDR1 is DFQATT, CDR2 SNEGSKA, per germline (reference sequence). CDR3 in DNA: TGCAGTGTCGTTGGGGCGTTTGGCTACACCTTC. Amino acids: CSVVGAFGYTF.

V usage is TRBV4-3 and J usage is TRBJ2-7, with D uncertain. This CDR3 contains 14 residues. Trimming cost V 1 base and J 0 bases, with 7 bases left between them. Per the germline V gene, CDR1 is LGHNA and CDR2 is YSLEER. CDR3 residues: CASSQGLSSYEQYF. The CDR3 nucleotides read TGCGCCAGCAGCCAAGGGCTAAGCTCCTACGAGCAGTACTTC.

This clone was counted once. CDR3 loop: CASSHGTRRVKTQYF. CDR3 sequence (DNA): TGTGCCAGCAGTCATGGGACTAGGAGGGTAAAGACCCAGTACTTC. This chain uses TRBV28 with TRBJ2-5; TRBD2 matches at 8 bases. J was trimmed by 6 bases and V by 5 bases; bases with no gene match: 11. CDR1 and CDR2 (germline): MDHEN, SYDVKM. This CDR3 region has 15 residues.

The genes are TRBV5-1 and TRBJ2-1; D possibly corresponds to TRBD1 (5 bases). The CDR3 spans 15 residues. Germline V gives CDR1 SGHRS, CDR2 YFSETQ. V lost 0 bases and J 4 bases, leaving 11 bases between the germline ends. For the CDR3, the DNA is TGCGCCAGCAGCTTGGTAGGGGATAATTACAATGAGCAGTTCTTC. This translates into CASSLVGDNYNEQFF.

The V and J genes are TRBV7-6 and TRBJ2-2, with a possible D match to TRBD2 (5 bases). Trimming removed 3 bases from V and 0 bases from J, with 20 bases in between. Germline CDR1 SGHVS, CDR2 FNYEAQ. The CDR3 has 19 residues. The DNA for the CDR3 is TGTGCCAGCAGCTTTTCCAGGAAGAGGGAGCGCGCGAACACCGGGGAGCTGTTTTTT. As protein: CASSFSRKRERANTGELFF.

The chain links TRBV4-1 to TRBJ2-1, with D unclear. The length of the CDR3 is 12 residues. Germline assignment: CDR1 MGHRA and CDR2 YSYEKL. Trimming shortened V by 2 bases and J by 10 bases, and 9 bases separated the two germline ends. This CDR3 is CASSQMGREQFF. The CDR3 nucleotides read TGCGCCAGCAGCCAAATGGGCCGCGAGCAGTTCTTC.